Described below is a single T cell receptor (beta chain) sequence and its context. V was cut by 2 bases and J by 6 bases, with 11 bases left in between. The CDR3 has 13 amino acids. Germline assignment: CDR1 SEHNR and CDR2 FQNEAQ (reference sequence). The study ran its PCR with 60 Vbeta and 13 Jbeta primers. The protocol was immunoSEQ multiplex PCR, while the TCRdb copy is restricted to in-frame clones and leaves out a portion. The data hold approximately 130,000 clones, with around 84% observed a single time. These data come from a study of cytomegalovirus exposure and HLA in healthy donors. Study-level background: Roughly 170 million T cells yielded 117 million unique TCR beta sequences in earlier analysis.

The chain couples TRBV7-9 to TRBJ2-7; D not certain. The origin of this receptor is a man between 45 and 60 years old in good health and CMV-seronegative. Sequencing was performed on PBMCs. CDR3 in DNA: TGTGCCAGCAGCTTACTCCCGGTCTCCGAGCAGTACTTC. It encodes CASSLLPVSEQYF. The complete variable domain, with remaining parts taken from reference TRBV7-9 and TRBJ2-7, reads DTGVSQNPRHKITKRGQNVTFRCDPISEHNRLYWYRQTLGQGPEFLTYFQNEAQLEKSRLLSDRFSAERPKGSFSTLEIQRTEQGDSAMYLCASSLLPVSEQYFGPGTRLTVT.